These 24 T cell receptor beta chains were sequenced from one sample in a study of T cells in Graves' hyperthyroidism and ophthalmopathy. Regions amplified from RNA transcripts were the TCR beta CDR3 regions. HTBI primers were the set used in a first-round RT-PCR of the TCR CDR3. TCRdb fed the multiplex PCR reads into MiXCR, producing one record per CDR3 protein. The sample has 390,000 or so distinct CDR3 sequences, around 15% seen once. Sequences were obtained from blood. These TCRs come from a man between 18 and 29 years old with Graves' ophthalmopathy.

This chain links TRBV5-5 with TRBJ2-5, with D uncertain. The CDR3 contains 13 residues. Germline assignment: CDR1 SGHKS and CDR2 YYEKEE (reference sequence). The V gene lost 2 bases and the J gene lost 3 bases, with 8 bases spanning the gap. CDR3 amino acids: CASSFYGKETQYF. In DNA, the CDR3 is TGTGCCAGCAGCTTCTACGGAAAAGAGACCCAGTACTTC.

This clonotype was seen just once. This may stem from a read error, because a much larger clone lies one nucleotide away. The rearrangement links TRBV12-3 or TRBV12-4 to TRBJ1-4; D is unresolved. This CDR3 is built from 14 residues. CDR3 sequence reads: CASRLVGGGEKLFF. CDR3 nucleotide sequence: TGTGCCAGCAGGTTAGTTGGTGGTGGTGAAAAACTGTTTTTT.

This clonotype was observed many times. The chain has TRBV18 and TRBJ2-7, with D perhaps TRBD1 (6 bases). Looked up from germline, CDR1 is KGHSH and CDR2 is LQKENI. V was pared by 4 bases and J by 3 bases, with 10 bases between. The CDR3 totals 13 residues. DNA for the CDR3: TGTGCCAGCTCACTGGGGGCCCGCTACGAGCAGTACTTC. Its protein is CASSLGARYEQYF.

In this sample, this clonotype turned up many times. The V gene is TRBV18, the J gene TRBJ2-7; TRBD1 matches 7 bases. CDR1 is KGHSH, CDR2 LQKENI, per germline. The V and J ends lost 1 base and 1 base, in that order; junction bases with no gene match: 4. This CDR3 comprises 15 residues. CDR3: CASSPQETGSYEQYF. As DNA, the CDR3 is TGTGCCAGCTCACCACAGGAGACAGGGTCCTACGAGCAGTACTTC.

In its sample, this clonotype was seen a few times. J is TRBJ1-6 and V is TRBV10-3; D perhaps matches TRBD1 (5 bases). In germline, CDR1 is ENHRY, CDR2 SYGVKD. This CDR3 has 15 amino acids. V was shortened by 2 bases and J by 2 bases, with 7 bases between the two germline ends. CDR3 bases: TGTGCCATCAGTGAGCTCAGGGCCTATAATTCACCCCTCCACTTT. Its protein is CAISELRAYNSPLHF.

This clonotype showed up just a few times. The chain combines TRBV10-1 with TRBJ2-3, with D perhaps given as TRBD1 or TRBD2 (5 bases each). With 3 bases removed from V and 5 bases from J, the gap between germline ends came to 12 bases. The CDR3 totals 14 residues. Looked up from germline, CDR1 is WNHNN and CDR2 is SYGVQD (reference sequence). The CDR3 nucleotides are TGCGCCAGCAGTGATGGGACCTCTGGAGATACGCAGTATTTT. It is translated as CASSDGTSGDTQYF.

This clonotype was observed a handful of times. The chain couples TRBV18 to TRBJ2-7; TRBD2 is a possible D gene (6 bases). V was shortened by 3 bases and J by 0 bases, with 12 bases between the two germline ends. The CDR3 is 15 amino acids. Germline V gene lookup returns CDR1 KGHSH and CDR2 LQKENI. The CDR3, as DNA: TGTGCCAGCTCACCTTACCGGGACTCCTCCTACGAGCAGTACTTC. Translating it yields CASSPYRDSSYEQYF. Variable domain in full (rest from reference TRBV18 and TRBJ2-7): NAGVMQNPRHLVRRRGQEARLRCSPMKGHSHVYWYRQLPEEGLKFMVYLQKENIIDESGMPKERFSAEFPKEGPSILRIQQVVRGDSAAYFCASSPYRDSSYEQYFGPGTRLTVT.

This clonotype was counted only a few times. J is TRBJ2-3 and V is TRBV6-1, with a possible D match to TRBD1 (6 bases). The germline V gene encodes CDR1 MNHNS and CDR2 SASEGT. This CDR3 has 13 residues. Trimming removed 5 bases from V and 4 bases from J, with 10 bases in between. The CDR3 spells CASSRTGSDTQYF. In DNA, the CDR3 is TGTGCCAGCAGTCGCACAGGGTCAGATACGCAGTATTTT.

Only a few counts were recorded for this clonotype. The chain employs TRBV20-1 and TRBJ1-6; TRBD1 matches at 7 bases. J lost 3 bases, V lost 4 bases, and 15 bases had no gene match. Per the germline V gene, CDR1 is DFQATT and CDR2 is SNEGSKA (reference sequence). This CDR3 region has 18 residues. CDR3 in DNA: TGCAGTGCTACTCTATCGCTGACAGGGCTTTTCTATAATTCACCCCTCCACTTT. Its protein is CSATLSLTGLFYNSPLHF.

This clonotype was seen many times. The chain recombines TRBV16 with TRBJ2-1, with 8 bases identical to TRBD2. The V and J ends lost 5 bases and 4 bases, in that order; junction bases with no gene match: 4. CDR1 is KGHSY, CDR2 FQNENV, per germline. This CDR3 region has 14 residues. Written as DNA, the CDR3 is TGTGCCAGCAGCTTCGGACTAGCATACAATGAGCAGTTCTTC. Its protein is CASSFGLAYNEQFF.

This clonotype was recorded many times. This chain connects TRBV12-3 or TRBV12-4 to TRBJ1-5; 8 bases line up with TRBD1. After removal of 6 bases from V and 4 bases from J, the junction contained 5 bases not matched to a gene. The CDR3 contains 14 residues. CDR3: CASSWTGRNQPQHF. CDR3 coding DNA: TGTGCCAGCAGCTGGACAGGGAGGAATCAGCCCCAGCATTTT.

This clonotype has ten or more counts. The chain joins TRBV30 to TRBJ2-1; possibly TRBD2 for D (6 bases). The CDR3 loop spans 15 amino acids. V dropped 1 base and J dropped 7 bases, with 17 bases sitting between them. Germline V gene sequence: CDR1 GTSNPN, CDR2 SVGIG (reference sequence). The CDR3 region has the DNA TGTGCCTGGAGTGCGGTGGGGTGGGAGGATAATGAGCAGTTCTTC. Translation: CAWSAVGWEDNEQFF.

To note about this clonotype: This could be a read error, since a much larger clone is one nucleotide away. No conserved phenylalanine or tryptophan is present at the end of the CDR3, so a read error is the likely explanation. This chain links TRBV6-1 with TRBJ1-2, with D unresolved. Germline assignment: CDR1 MNHNS and CDR2 SASEGT. The CDR3 is 16 residues long. V was shortened by 3 bases and J by 3 bases, with 17 bases between the two germline ends. The CDR3 loop reads CASSDRTHRVDYGYTL. CDR3 DNA sequence: TGTGCCAGCAGTGACCGGACGCATCGAGTGGACTATGGCTACACCCTC.

This clonotype was recorded a few times. The rearrangement links TRBV4-1 to TRBJ2-2, with D possibly being TRBD2 (5 bases). Germline CDR1 reads MGHRA; CDR2 reads YSYEKL. The CDR3 spans 16 residues. V gave up 2 bases and J gave up 4 bases, with 14 bases separating them. Here the CDR3 DNA reads TGCGCCAGCAGCCAATGGGGATGGAGGACCACCGGGGAGCTGTTTTTT. Translated, it gives CASSQWGWRTTGELFF.

This clonotype was seen a few times. V usage is TRBV6-2 or TRBV6-3 and J usage is TRBJ2-5; D possibly corresponds to TRBD1 (6 bases). The length of the CDR3 is 14 residues. V lost 6 bases and J lost 3, with 14 bases in between. Germline CDR1 is MNHEY and CDR2 is SVGEGT. This CDR3 is CASRNWGREETQYF. For the CDR3, the DNA is TGTGCCAGCAGAAACTGGGGGCGGGAAGAGACCCAGTACTTC.

V gene TRBV25-1 combines with J gene TRBJ1-1; D possibly corresponds to TRBD1 (5 bases). Germline V gene data show CDR1 as MGHDK and CDR2 as SYGVNS. V lost 5 bases and J 4 bases, leaving 14 bases between the germline ends. The CDR3 is 14 amino acids. CDR3 DNA: TGTGCCAGCAGTATTTCAGGGTTGGGCACTGAAGCTTTCTTT. Protein sequence: CASSISGLGTEAFF.

The table lists this clonotype with a few counts. At one of its ends the junction is not consistent with the germline gene, which may arise from a read error. The V gene is TRBV24-1, the J gene TRBJ2-1, with D unclear. Germline-derived CDR1 and CDR2 are KGHDR and SFDVKD. The CDR3 has 13 amino acids. The CDR3 loop reads CATRSESYNKQFF. CDR3 coding DNA: TGTGCCACCCGAAGCGAATCCTACAATAAGCAGTTCTTC.

This clonotype was found a few times. The gene calls are TRBV12-5 and TRBJ1-3; 7 positions agree with TRBD1. V lost 1 base to trimming and J lost 8 bases; unmatched junction nucleotides: 2. Germline CDR1 is LGHNT and CDR2 is FRNRAP. The CDR3 has 13 residues. The DNA of the CDR3 is TGTGCTAGTGGTTTGGGGCAGGGGGACACCATATATTTT. It specifies CASGLGQGDTIYF.

This chain links TRBV15 with TRBJ2-7, with a possible D match to TRBD2 (5 bases). V was trimmed by 1 base and J by 4 bases, leaving 14 bases between them. Germline assignment: CDR1 LNHNV and CDR2 YYDKDF (reference sequence). CDR3 length equals 15 residues. CDR3 sequence: CATSRGGGSVYEQYF. As DNA, the CDR3 is TGTGCCACCAGCAGAGGTGGCGGGTCGGTATACGAGCAGTACTTC.

In its sample, this clonotype was seen many times. V is TRBV13 and J is TRBJ2-1; D might be TRBD2 (6 bases). Germline CDR1 reads PRHDT; CDR2 reads FYEKMQ (reference sequence). The CDR3 contains 18 residues. Between the trimmed V and J ends, which lost 1 base and 7 bases, there was a span of 23 bases. CDR3 in DNA: TGTGCCAGCAGCTTAGAGGAGGGTCGGTCTAGCGTGCGGAATGAGCAGTTCTTC. This translates into CASSLEEGRSSVRNEQFF.

With respect to this clonotype: Possible read error: a much larger clone is one base away. The chain couples TRBV15 to TRBJ1-4; no clear D gene. The CDR3 length is 18 residues. The V gene's germline CDR1 is LNHNV and CDR2 YYDKDF (reference sequence). CDR3 region: CATSRPGRLGTTNGKLFF. CDR3 nucleotide sequence: TGTGCCACCAGCAGGCCCGGACGATTAGGAACAACTAATGGAAAACTGTTTTTT.

In its sample, this clonotype was seen many times. Written as DNA, the CDR3 is TGTGCCAGCAGGGAAGCGGGAGGGCTCTCCTACGAGCAGTACTTC. Protein product: CASREAGGLSYEQYF. The gene calls are TRBV28 and TRBJ2-7; 10 bases match TRBD2. Unmatched junction bases numbered 5, after V lost 6 bases and J lost 0 bases. Germline loops: CDR1 MDHEN, CDR2 SYDVKM. The length of the CDR3 is 15 residues.

The gene calls are TRBV7-9 and TRBJ2-1, with 8 bases lining up with TRBD2. The CDR3 consists of 15 residues. Germline V CDR1 and CDR2: SEHNR, FQNEAQ (reference sequence). J lost 8 bases, V lost 1 base, and 7 bases had no gene match. This CDR3 is CASSLVKLAADEQFF. CDR3 DNA sequence: TGTGCCAGCAGCTTAGTTAAACTAGCGGCGGATGAGCAGTTCTTC.

This clonotype was counted many times. This sequence joins TRBV20-1 and TRBJ1-1; perhaps TRBD1 as D (6 bases). Germline V gene data show CDR1 as DFQATT and CDR2 as SNEGSKA (reference sequence). The CDR3 extends over 15 amino acids. The V gene lost 5 bases and the J gene lost 2 bases, with 18 bases spanning the gap. The CDR3 coding sequence is TGCAGTGCTTGGGACATCGGGGCAGGCAACACTGAAGCTTTCTTT. This codes for CSAWDIGAGNTEAFF.